A selection of T cell receptor beta chains follows, all from one sample in a study of blood T cell repertoires in COVID-19. TCRdb keeps only in-frame clones here, not all; method: immunoSEQ multiplex PCR. The sample includes fewer than 350,000 clones, around 87% of them seen just once. Sequencing used peripheral blood. These receptors came from a woman aged 30 to 39 who had recovered from COVID-19. Both conserved end residues are part of each CDR3. The order of the fields is V gene, J gene, CDR3 protein.

>TRBV6-5|TRBJ1-5
CASSYPGQPQHF
>TRBV27|TRBJ2-1
CASSTPRQIHSYNEQFF
>TRBV7-2|TRBJ1-6
CASSLEGTGNSPLHF
>TRBV23-1|TRBJ1-5
CASSQDRAFNQPQHF
>TRBV28|TRBJ2-1
CASSSRAGVSGDNEQFF
>TRBV29-1|TRBJ2-7
CSVDAGLTSYEQYF
>TRBV3-1/TRBV3-2|TRBJ1-1
CASSQAEDTEAFF
>TRBV7-9|TRBJ2-3
CASSFRVFADTQYF
>TRBV11-2|TRBJ2-7
CASSHYEQYF
>TRBV7-2|TRBJ2-5
CASSLAGGETQYF
>TRBV19|TRBJ2-5
CASSDSRDFAYF
>TRBV21-1|TRBJ2-3
CASSKERGQEPLTQYF
>TRBV19|TRBJ2-1
CASSIQAGVFYEQFF
>TRBV7-2|TRBJ1-2
CASAPSGGYGYTF
>TRBV4-2|TRBJ1-1
CASSQEGQEAFF
>TRBV3-1/TRBV3-2|TRBJ2-5
CASSQGETQYF
>TRBV7-2|TRBJ1-5
CASSLERIQPQHF
>TRBV6-5|TRBJ2-1
CARGGADEQFF
>TRBV19|TRBJ1-1
CASSMATRGNTEAFF
>TRBV29-1|TRBJ2-1
CSVDLIGTDSEQFF
>TRBV11-2|TRBJ2-7
CASRPGIAYEQYF
>TRBV6-5|TRBJ2-2
CASVEQNTGELFF
>TRBV29-1|TRBJ2-2
CSVPLAENTGELFF
>TRBV28|TRBJ1-2
CASSSRALFGYTF
>TRBV9|TRBJ1-6
CASSVATGRPLHF
>TRBV4-1|TRBJ2-5
CASSRTGEETQYF
>TRBV7-3|TRBJ1-1
CASSYTGGSEAFF
>TRBV5-4|TRBJ2-1
CASSRGLNNEQFF
>TRBV10-2|TRBJ1-3
CASSEEKSGNTIYF
>TRBV4-2|TRBJ2-1
CASSLTSGYEQFF
>TRBV19|TRBJ2-7
CASRDDREAEQYF
>TRBV19|TRBJ2-1
CASKPGLRPGYNEQFF
>TRBV27|TRBJ2-1
CASSLGGGPLNEQFF
>TRBV7-2|TRBJ1-5
CASSIYNQPQHF
>TRBV10-3|TRBJ1-1
CAISQGSLSNTEAFF
>TRBV30|TRBJ1-1
CAWSVRSGSEAFF
>TRBV3-1/TRBV3-2|TRBJ2-7
CASSQDGLGFEEQYF
>TRBV28|TRBJ1-4
CASSLYQGTGLEKLFF
>TRBV7-2|TRBJ2-1
CASSVAGLPSYNEQFF
>TRBV27|TRBJ2-1
CASSPLAAIKNEQFF
>TRBV30|TRBJ2-4
CAWSGFGELQNIQYF
>TRBV27|TRBJ2-7
CASSLDSANEQYF
>TRBV18|TRBJ2-7
CASSPGTGTRGQYF
>TRBV21-1|TRBJ1-5
CASSARDRGNWRNQPQHF
>TRBV12-5|TRBJ2-2
CASGSQGTGELFF
>TRBV19|TRBJ2-1
CASSIGGRSYNEQFF
>TRBV19|TRBJ2-5
CASSIVAGSSETQYF
>TRBV19|TRBJ1-3
CASSIDLSSGNTIYF
>TRBV7-2|TRBJ2-1
CASSVPGLGGGIF
>TRBV13|TRBJ2-1
CASSLGLIGLARKKNEQFF
>TRBV6-2/TRBV6-3|TRBJ2-5
CASSPGLAVVGETQYF